The 7 T cell receptor beta chains in this list originate from one sample, sequenced in a study of breast tumors, draining lymph nodes, adjacent tissues. TCRdb recomputed calls from the multiplex PCR reads with MiXCR, one row per CDR3 protein. The profile shows about 230,000 distinct CDR3 sequences, approximately 30% of them singletons. The lymph nodes were axillary draining lymph nodes from breast cancer patients. Input material: axillary lymph node tissue. These receptors all stem from a female donor with breast cancer. Some clones in this sample may be carry-over from other donors' samples.

The gene calls are TRBV7-9 and TRBJ1-6; D unclear. The ends were cut back, 2 bases at V and 0 bases at J, with 11 bases in the middle. The CDR3 is 17 residues long. The germline gives CDR1 SEHNR, CDR2 FQNEAQ (reference sequence). The CDR3 loop reads CASSLQLAGSYNSPLHF. The CDR3, as DNA: TGTGCCAGCAGCTTACAACTAGCGGGCTCCTATAATTCACCCCTCCACTTT.

This clonotype was recorded many times. The chain is built from TRBV7-6 and TRBJ2-1; 8 bases line up with TRBD2. This CDR3 spans 15 amino acids. Germline V gene sequence: CDR1 SGHVS, CDR2 FNYEAQ. Trimming took 5 bases from V and 2 from J; bases not matched to a gene: 5. The CDR3 loop is CASSALAGPYNEQFF. The CDR3 DNA reads as TGTGCCAGCAGCGCTTTAGCGGGACCCTACAATGAGCAGTTCTTC.

The chain is built from TRBV28 and TRBJ2-1, with TRBD2 as a possible D gene (6 bases). V dropped 2 bases and J dropped 4 bases, with 12 bases sitting between them. This CDR3 comprises 15 residues. Germline values: CDR1 MDHEN, CDR2 SYDVKM. The CDR3 DNA reads as TGTGCCAGCAGTTTAGATGTGGGAGGTTACAATGAGCAGTTCTTC. It translates to CASSLDVGGYNEQFF. Looking up the rest from reference TRBV28 and TRBJ2-1 gives the full variable domain: DVKVTQSSRYLVKRTGEKVFLECVQDMDHENMFWYRQDPGLGLRLIYFSYDVKMKEKGDIPEGYSVSREKKERFSLILESASTNQTSMYLCASSLDVGGYNEQFFGPGTRLTVL.

Points on this clonotype: One base away lies a much larger clone, so this may be a sequencing read error. The rearrangement uses TRBV6-6 and TRBJ1-2; D remains unclear. Germline assignment: CDR1 MNHNY and CDR2 SVGAGI (reference sequence). This CDR3 region has 14 residues. CDR3 sequence (DNA): TGTACCAGCAGTCCCCCGAACGGGGTGGATGGCTACACCTTC. It codes for CTSSPPNGVDGYTF.

For the CDR3, the DNA is TGTGCCATCAGTGACCGGGACAGTCAGCCCCAGCATTTT. This sequence encodes CAISDRDSQPQHF. The chain is built from TRBV10-3 and TRBJ1-5, with TRBD1 matching over 7 bases. This CDR3 is 13 amino acids long. Trimming cost V 3 bases and J 6 bases; bases outside gene matches: 2. Per the germline V gene, CDR1 is ENHRY and CDR2 is SYGVKD.

This clonotype was seen at least ten times. The rearrangement uses TRBV20-1 and TRBJ1-2, with D perhaps matching TRBD1 (5 bases). This CDR3 region has 11 residues. Germline CDR1 is DFQATT and CDR2 is SNEGSKA (reference sequence). Trimming removed 3 bases from V and 6 bases from J, with 8 bases in between. CDR3 DNA: TGCAGTGCTAGGGGGGACCATGGCTACACCTTC. The encoded protein is CSARGDHGYTF.

This clonotype was seen a few times. The chain links TRBV18 to TRBJ1-3, with 7 bases fitting TRBD1. Germline V gene lookup returns CDR1 KGHSH and CDR2 LQKENI. The length of the CDR3 is 17 residues. The junction had 8 bases not matched to a gene; V was cut back by 3 bases and J by 0 bases. CDR3 residues: CASSPEGGSYSGNTIYF. DNA for the CDR3: TGTGCCAGCTCACCGGAAGGGGGCAGCTACTCTGGAAACACCATATATTTT.